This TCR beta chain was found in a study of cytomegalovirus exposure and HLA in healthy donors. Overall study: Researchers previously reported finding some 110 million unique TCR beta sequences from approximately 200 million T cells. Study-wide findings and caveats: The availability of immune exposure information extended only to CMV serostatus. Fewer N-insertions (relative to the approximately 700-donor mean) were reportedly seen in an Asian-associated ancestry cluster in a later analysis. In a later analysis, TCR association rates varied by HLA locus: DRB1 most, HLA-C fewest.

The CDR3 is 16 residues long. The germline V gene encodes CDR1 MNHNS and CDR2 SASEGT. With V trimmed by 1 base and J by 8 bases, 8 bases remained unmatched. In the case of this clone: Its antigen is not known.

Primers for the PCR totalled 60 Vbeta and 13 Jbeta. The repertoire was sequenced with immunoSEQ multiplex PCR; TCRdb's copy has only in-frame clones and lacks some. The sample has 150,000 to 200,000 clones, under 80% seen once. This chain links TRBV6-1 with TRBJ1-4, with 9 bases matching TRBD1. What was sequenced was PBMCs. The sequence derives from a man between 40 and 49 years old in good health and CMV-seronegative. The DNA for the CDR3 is TGTGCCAGCAGTGAAGAGGGGACAGGGCTGGGGGAAAAACTGTTTTTT. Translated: CASSEEGTGLGEKLFF.